The 28 T cell receptor beta chains given below trace back to one sample, sequenced in a study of identical twins. TCRdb fed the 5' RACE reads into MiXCR, producing one record per CDR3 protein. The sample includes some 900,000 distinct CDR3 sequences, about 12% of them seen just once. This sample was shared with a second study, whose subject was yellow fever vaccine responses in identical twins.

Sample: PBMCs. Source of these receptors: a woman younger than 30 in good health.

This clonotype was observed many times. V usage is TRBV5-5 and J usage is TRBJ1-6, with D perhaps TRBD1 (6 bases). CDR1 is SGHKS and CDR2 is YYEKEE in the germline V gene (reference sequence). The V gene lost 4 bases and the J gene lost 9 bases, with 14 bases spanning the gap. This CDR3 region has 14 residues. CDR3 in amino acids: CASSAGQIVSPLHF. In DNA form, the CDR3 reads TGTGCCAGCAGCGCCGGACAGATTGTTTCACCCCTCCACTTT.

In its sample, this clonotype was seen many times. The chain combines TRBV5-5 with TRBJ2-1, with 11 nucleotides matching TRBD2. Germline lookup yields CDR1 SGHKS and CDR2 YYEKEE (reference sequence). CDR3 length equals 16 residues. Trimming removed 4 bases from V and 6 bases from J; junction bases left unmatched: 9. The CDR3 sequence: CASSIKLAGAVNEQFF. CDR3 in DNA: TGTGCCAGCAGCATTAAACTAGCGGGGGCTGTCAATGAGCAGTTCTTC. Variable domain in full (rest from reference TRBV5-5 and TRBJ2-1): DAGVTQSPTHLIKTRGQQVTLRCSPISGHKSVSWYQQVLGQGPQFIFQYYEKEERGRGNFPDRFSARQFPNYSSELNVNALLLGDSALYLCASSIKLAGAVNEQFFGPGTRLTVL.

The gene calls are TRBV20-1 and TRBJ2-7; 7 bases map to TRBD1. CDR3 length equals 11 residues. Losses at the gene ends were 6 bases for V and 6 bases for J; bases not matched to a gene: 5. Germline CDR1 is DFQATT and CDR2 is SNEGSKA (reference sequence). Written as DNA, the CDR3 is TGCAGTGCGGGAACAGGGGTCGAGCAGTACGTC. It is translated as CSAGTGVEQYV.

This clonotype occurred many times. The chain uses TRBV12-3 or TRBV12-4 and TRBJ1-1; 8 nucleotides line up with TRBD1. The CDR3 loop spans 18 amino acids. The V segment lost 3 bases and the J segment 1 base; nucleotides outside the gene matches: 13. The CDR3 spells CASSFPRGQGLSNTEAFF. CDR3 nucleotides: TGTGCCAGCAGTTTTCCGAGAGGACAGGGATTATCGAACACTGAAGCTTTCTTT.

The V call is TRBV20-1, the J call TRBJ1-1, with 8 bases aligning to TRBD1. The CDR3 extends over 14 amino acids. Germline V gene sequence: CDR1 DFQATT, CDR2 SNEGSKA (reference sequence). The junction had 6 bases not matched to a gene; V was cut back by 4 bases and J by 2 bases. The CDR3 DNA is TGCAGTGCTAAAAAGGGACAGGCCAACACTGAAGCTTTCTTT. This sequence encodes CSAKKGQANTEAFF.

The genes are TRBV20-1 and TRBJ1-5; D ambiguous. Germline loops: CDR1 DFQATT, CDR2 SNEGSKA (reference sequence). V was clipped by 6 bases and J by 2 bases, with 11 bases between them. CDR3 size: 13 residues. The CDR3 loop reads CSAVIDRNQPQHF. In DNA, the CDR3 is TGCAGTGCCGTAATTGACCGCAATCAGCCCCAGCATTTT.

This clonotype showed up just a few times. The V and J genes are TRBV7-8 and TRBJ2-1, with 8 bases identical to TRBD2. V was clipped by 1 base and J by 9 bases; unmatched bases: 2. Germline assignment: CDR1 SGHVS and CDR2 FQNEAQ. CDR3 length: 13 residues. The CDR3 DNA sequence: TGTGCCAGCAGCTTAGGGACTAGCCGTGAGCAGTTCTTC. Residues: CASSLGTSREQFF.

This sequence joins TRBV5-1 and TRBJ2-7; the D is unclear. Germline V gene data show CDR1 as SGHRS and CDR2 as YFSETQ. The CDR3 runs to 15 residues. V gave up 0 bases and J gave up 5 bases, with 15 bases separating them. CDR3 DNA: TGCGCCAGCAGCTTGGATCTGGGGTCGCCCCACGAGCAGTACTTC. Translation: CASSLDLGSPHEQYF.

This clonotype was seen a handful of times. The V gene is TRBV14, the J gene TRBJ1-1; tentative D call: TRBD1 (5 bases). Trimming cost V 6 bases and J 11 bases, with 13 bases left between them. The CDR3 extends over 11 amino acids. Germline V gene lookup returns CDR1 SGHDN and CDR2 FVKESK. The CDR3 nucleotides read TGTGCCAGCAGGGGGAAACAGGAGGCTTTCTTT. It is translated as CASRGKQEAFF. Full variable domain (remainder filled in from reference TRBV14 and TRBJ1-1): EAGVTQFPSHSVIEKGQTVTLRCDPISGHDNLYWYRRVMGKEIKFLLHFVKESKQDESGMPNNRFLAERTGGTYSTLKVQPAELEDSGVYFCASRGKQEAFFGQGTRLTVV.

This chain connects TRBV6-1 to TRBJ2-3, with 9 bases matching TRBD1. This CDR3 contains 15 residues. J lost 1 base, V lost 6 bases, and 5 bases had no gene match. Germline-derived CDR1 and CDR2 are MNHNS and SASEGT. Here the CDR3 DNA reads TGTGCCAGCAGCACAGGGGGCAGTCGCACAGATACGCAGTATTTT. This translates into CASSTGGSRTDTQYF.

The chain joins TRBV7-7 to TRBJ2-5; a weak D match, TRBD1 (6 bases). The CDR3 has 13 residues. Germline CDR1 reads SSHAT; CDR2 reads FNYEAQ (reference sequence). With 3 bases removed from V and 7 bases from J, the gap between germline ends came to 12 bases. For the CDR3, the DNA is TGTGCCAGCAGCTTGACAGGCGCGGGGACCCAGTACTTC. Its translation: CASSLTGAGTQYF. The whole variable domain, filled in from reference TRBV7-7 and TRBJ2-5, reads GAGVSQSPRYKVTKRGQDVTLRCDPISSHATLYWYQQALGQGPEFLTYFNYEAQPDKSGLPSDRFSAERPEGSISTLTIQRTEQRDSAMYRCASSLTGAGTQYFGPGTRLLVL.

In its sample, this clonotype was seen a few times. V usage is TRBV20-1 and J usage is TRBJ1-1, with 9 bases matching TRBD1. This CDR3 comprises 19 residues. CDR1 and CDR2 from the germline V gene are DFQATT and SNEGSKA (reference sequence). Losses at the gene ends were 0 bases for V and 0 bases for J; bases not matched to a gene: 14. CDR3 residues: CSARDSSGQGAGMNTEAFF. The DNA for the CDR3 is TGCAGTGCTAGAGATTCATCGGGACAGGGTGCGGGCATGAACACTGAAGCTTTCTTT.

This clonotype was seen a few times. This chain links TRBV7-2 with TRBJ1-5; possible D gene TRBD1, 6 bases. V dropped 7 bases and J dropped 5 bases, with 15 bases sitting between them. CDR3 length: 14 residues. CDR1 is SGHTA and CDR2 is FQGNSA in the germline V gene. This CDR3 is CASTWGGRDQPQHF. CDR3 DNA: TGTGCCAGCACCTGGGGGGGCAGGGATCAGCCCCAGCATTTT.

Many counts were recorded for this clonotype. The CDR3 loop is CASSLGGVSNTQYF. In DNA, the CDR3 is TGTGCCAGCAGCTTAGGTGGGGTCAGTAATACGCAGTATTTT. This chain connects TRBV7-9 to TRBJ2-3; no firm D call. Trimming pared 1 base from V and 7 bases from J, leaving 12 bases between. The CDR3 is 14 residues long. Germline V gene sequence: CDR1 SEHNR, CDR2 FQNEAQ (reference sequence).

The chain couples TRBV27 to TRBJ1-2; D is unclear. The CDR3 contains 12 residues. V lost 6 bases to trimming and J lost 6 bases, with 11 bases between them. Germline lookup yields CDR1 MNHEY and CDR2 SMNVEV (reference sequence). CDR3 in amino acids: CASRGLSHGYTF. The CDR3 DNA reads TGTGCCAGCAGGGGCCTCTCTCATGGCTACACCTTC.

Only a few counts were recorded for this clonotype. The chain combines TRBV18 with TRBJ2-6; 12 bases match TRBD1. With 3 bases clipped from V and 4 bases from J, the junction kept 4 bases outside the gene matches. The CDR3 has 17 amino acids. The germline V gene has CDR1 KGHSH and CDR2 LQKENI. The CDR3: CASSPGQGAAGANVLTF. As DNA, the CDR3 is TGTGCCAGCTCACCGGGACAGGGGGCGGCCGGGGCCAACGTCCTGACTTTC.

There are a few counts of this clonotype. The rearrangement links TRBV20-1 to TRBJ2-3, with 8 bases lining up with TRBD2. Germline CDR1 and CDR2: DFQATT and SNEGSKA (reference sequence). With V trimmed by 4 bases and J by 3 bases, 9 bases remained unmatched. This CDR3 contains 15 residues. The CDR3, as DNA: TGCAGTGCTACAGACGGGCGGGGGGTGACAGATACGCAGTATTTT. This gives the protein CSATDGRGVTDTQYF.

In this sample, this clonotype turned up many times. The J gene is TRBJ1-2, the V gene TRBV7-9; D ambiguous. Germline V gene lookup returns CDR1 SEHNR and CDR2 FQNEAQ (reference sequence). The V and J ends lost 5 bases and 4 bases respectively, with 14 bases between them. The length of the CDR3 is 14 residues. This chain's CDR3 is CASSLSLDRYGYTF. The CDR3 region has the DNA TGTGCCAGCAGCCTTTCACTCGACCGCTATGGCTACACCTTC.

The chain is built from TRBV5-1 and TRBJ1-1; D is perhaps TRBD1 (6 bases). Germline V gene data show CDR1 as SGHRS and CDR2 as YFSETQ. This CDR3 comprises 15 residues. Trimming took off 4 bases at V and 4 bases at J, with 17 bases between the two ends. CDR3 protein: CASSKTQGWGTEAFF. For the CDR3, the DNA is TGCGCCAGCAGCAAAACACAGGGATGGGGCACTGAAGCTTTCTTT. The variable domain in full, with the rest retrieved from reference TRBV5-1 and TRBJ1-1, is KAGVTQTPRYLIKTRGQQVTLSCSPISGHRSVSWYQQTPGQGLQFLFEYFSETQRNKGNFPGRFSGRQFSNSRSEMNVSTLELGDSALYLCASSKTQGWGTEAFFGQGTRLTVV.

In its sample, this clonotype was seen a few times. The V gene is TRBV6-1, the J gene TRBJ2-6; D gene ambiguous. CDR1 is MNHNS and CDR2 is SASEGT in the germline V gene. CDR3 length equals 16 residues. The V and J ends lost 6 bases and 0 bases respectively, with 12 bases between them. The CDR3 reads CASSQTPNSGANVLTF. In DNA, the CDR3 is TGTGCCAGCAGCCAGACTCCCAACTCTGGGGCCAACGTCCTGACTTTC.

This clonotype was detected a few times. The rearrangement joins TRBV15 to TRBJ1-2, with D unclear. The germline gives CDR1 LNHNV, CDR2 YYDKDF (reference sequence). Trimming shortened V by 0 bases and J by 4 bases, and 12 bases separated the two germline ends. The CDR3 is 15 amino acids. For the CDR3, the DNA is TGTGCCACCAGCAGAGATAACAGCCGAACCTATGGCTACACCTTC. Protein product: CATSRDNSRTYGYTF. The variable domain in full, with the rest retrieved from reference TRBV15 and TRBJ1-2, is DAMVIQNPRYQVTQFGKPVTLSCSQTLNHNVMYWYQQKSSQAPKLLFHYYDKDFNNEADTPDNFQSRRPNTSFCFLDIRSPGLGDTAMYLCATSRDNSRTYGYTFGSGTRLTVV.

The rearrangement links TRBV5-6 to TRBJ2-2; D possibly corresponds to TRBD1 (5 bases). This CDR3 is 15 amino acids long. CDR1 and CDR2 (germline): SGHDT, YYEEEE. The V end was cut by 4 bases, the J end by 4 bases, with 14 bases between. This CDR3 is CASSPVGPVTGELFF. DNA for the CDR3: TGTGCCAGCAGCCCGGTGGGGCCAGTCACCGGGGAGCTGTTTTTT.

This clonotype has only a few counts. The chain combines TRBV3-1 with TRBJ2-7, with 10 bases aligning to TRBD2. From germline, CDR1 is LGHDT and CDR2 YNNKEL (reference sequence). Trimming at V came to 4 bases and at J to 3 bases, leaving 9 bases not matched to a gene. CDR3 size: 16 residues. In nucleotides, the CDR3 is TGTGCCAGCAGCCCTCATTTAACTAGCGGGAACTACGAGCAGTACTTC. The encoded protein is CASSPHLTSGNYEQYF.

This clonotype was observed a handful of times. The CDR3 DNA sequence: TGTGCCATCAGTGTGGGGGGGGCCTACGAGCAGTACTTC. Amino acids: CAISVGGAYEQYF. The V call is TRBV10-3, the J call TRBJ2-7, with 7 positions matching TRBD2. The CDR3 is 13 residues long. The germline V gene encodes CDR1 ENHRY and CDR2 SYGVKD. J was trimmed by 2 bases and V by 4 bases; bases with no gene match: 2.

The table lists this clonotype with many counts. The V and J genes are TRBV4-1 and TRBJ2-1; TRBD2 matches at 13 bases. Germline assignment: CDR1 MGHRA and CDR2 YSYEKL. The J segment lost 6 bases and the V segment lost 2 bases, leaving 4 bases of the junction unmatched. This CDR3 comprises 16 residues. CDR3 in amino acids: CASSQTGTSGANEQFF. As DNA, the CDR3 is TGCGCCAGCAGCCAAACCGGGACTAGCGGGGCCAATGAGCAGTTCTTC.

The chain has TRBV29-1 and TRBJ2-2; 8 nucleotides line up with TRBD1. With 6 bases clipped from V and 0 bases from J, the junction kept 3 bases outside the gene matches. CDR1 is SQVTM, CDR2 ANQGSEA, per germline. There are 14 residues in the CDR3. As DNA, the CDR3 is TGCAGCGTGCTACAGGGGGCGAACACCGGGGAGCTGTTTTTT. Protein: CSVLQGANTGELFF.

CDR3 coding DNA: TGCGCCAGCAGCCAAGCCCTCTCGCGGGCCAAGTTCTTC. It is translated as CASSQALSRAKFF. The chain joins TRBV4-1 to TRBJ2-1; weak D call: TRBD2 (5 bases). The V gene lost 1 base and the J gene lost 14 bases, with 15 bases spanning the gap. The CDR3 has 13 residues. Germline CDR1 is MGHRA and CDR2 is YSYEKL.

This clonotype was seen a few times. This rearrangement joins TRBV29-1 to TRBJ2-1; no definite D call. V lost 4 bases and J lost 8, with 6 bases in between. Germline assignment: CDR1 SQVTM and CDR2 ANQGSEA. This CDR3 has 10 residues. CDR3 bases: TGCAGCGTTGCCCCGGATGAGCAGTTCTTC. Protein: CSVAPDEQFF.